These T cell receptor beta chains were read from a single sample in a study of cytomegalovirus exposure and HLA in healthy donors. Sequencing was performed with immunoSEQ multiplex PCR; in TCRdb, only in-frame clones are kept and a portion is missing. The sample contains approximately 180,000 clones, 77% of which appear only once. Sequencing was done on a sample of PBMCs. The receptors come from a woman in her 30s in good health and CMV-seropositive. Each CDR3 is given with its conserved first and last residue.

j_call v_call cdr3_aa
TRBJ1-2 TRBV18 CASSPSIGQPNYYGYTF
TRBJ1-2 TRBV6-1 CASSEDLRGLWYGYTF
TRBJ2-1 TRBV15 CATSRDLPGQGVEQFF
TRBJ2-1 TRBV7-7 CASSRTGQGANEQFF
TRBJ2-2 TRBV2 CASSEVLAEKGTGELFF
TRBJ2-2 TRBV28 CASSFAGSTGELFF
TRBJ2-1 TRBV5-1 CASRYDPELNNEQFF
TRBJ1-5 TRBV29-1 CSVVTGQGRNQPQHF
TRBJ2-5 TRBV11-2 CASTLDGRAQETQYF
TRBJ2-7 TRBV21-1 CASSKPGLAGTYEQYF
TRBJ2-1 TRBV5-1 CASSLDQGSYNEQFF
TRBJ1-2 TRBV9 CASSGTGYYGYTF
TRBJ2-2 TRBV27 CASSFIGNTGELFF
TRBJ2-2 TRBV28 CAYDRGTGELFF
TRBJ1-2 TRBV28 CASSWVGQVYGYTF
TRBJ2-7 TRBV30 CAWRSGSYEQYF
TRBJ1-1 TRBV7-9 CSSSLGYEAFF
TRBJ2-2 TRBV28 CASSLRGRVGELFF
TRBJ2-5 TRBV9 CASTLGQGETQYF
TRBJ1-1 TRBV6-6 CASSYGRENTEAFF
TRBJ2-7 TRBV27 CASSLRTGPSYEQYF
TRBJ2-5 TRBV30 CAWDGGAGYQETQYF
TRBJ2-7 TRBV12-5 CASGLDLGEQYF
TRBJ2-7 TRBV28 CASSEDPGLAGVSSYEQYF
TRBJ2-1 TRBV4-2 CASSQDITSGPPGYNEQFF
TRBJ1-1 TRBV30 CAWSIQENTEAFF
TRBJ2-7 TRBV5-1 CASSSGLAGAEQYF
TRBJ2-1 TRBV6-1 CASSANEQFF
TRBJ2-3 TRBV7-9 CASSRGSSADTQYF
TRBJ2-2 TRBV10-3 CAISAGGVDTGELFF
TRBJ2-2 TRBV7-7 CASSLVAANTGELFF
TRBJ1-3 TRBV30 CAWSTRQKGNTIYF
TRBJ2-1 TRBV6-5 CASSVLAGGSEQFF
TRBJ2-4 TRBV6-1 CASSGTGVPHIGNIQYF
TRBJ2-7 TRBV5-1 CASSLAGYVEDEQYF
TRBJ1-1 TRBV5-8 CASSRLTDLNTEAFF
TRBJ2-1 TRBV10-2 CASSESVSSYNEQFF
TRBJ2-7 TRBV12-5 CASGSPGQGSYEQYF
TRBJ2-1 TRBV28 CASSLTGGQGGNEQFF
TRBJ2-6 TRBV5-1 CASSLGTTAGANVLAF
TRBJ1-5 TRBV6-5 CASSYSNGLNQPQHF
TRBJ2-3 TRBV6-5 CASSYGGSTDTQYF
TRBJ2-4 TRBV28 CASRLPGTSLAKNIQYF
TRBJ1-1 TRBV18 CASSPRAQNTEAFF
TRBJ2-2 TRBV28 CASSLPPGLGTGELFF
TRBJ1-2 TRBV21-1 CASSPRTGQDLRLFSYGYTF
TRBJ2-2 TRBV29-1 CSVALGQGGTGELFF
TRBJ1-1 TRBV27 CASSQFRRGGWTEAFF
TRBJ2-7 TRBV5-4 CASSLGLLAGSTYEQYF
TRBJ2-3 TRBV19 CASGTGGGASDTQYF
TRBJ1-1 TRBV4-1 CASSQDRNRGRVGAFF
TRBJ2-3 TRBV27 CASSSPDRANTQYF
TRBJ2-7 TRBV7-9 CASSLGGLADNEQYF
TRBJ2-1 TRBV13 CASSVNRGQASGRMYNEQFF
TRBJ1-2 TRBV23-1 CASSQSRQRAGGYTF
TRBJ2-7 TRBV27 CASSFSTGGYEQYF
TRBJ1-5 TRBV19 CASSQGGQPQHF
TRBJ2-7 TRBV30 CAWSVLLADYEQYF
TRBJ2-1 TRBV27 CASSLWGQSYNEQFF